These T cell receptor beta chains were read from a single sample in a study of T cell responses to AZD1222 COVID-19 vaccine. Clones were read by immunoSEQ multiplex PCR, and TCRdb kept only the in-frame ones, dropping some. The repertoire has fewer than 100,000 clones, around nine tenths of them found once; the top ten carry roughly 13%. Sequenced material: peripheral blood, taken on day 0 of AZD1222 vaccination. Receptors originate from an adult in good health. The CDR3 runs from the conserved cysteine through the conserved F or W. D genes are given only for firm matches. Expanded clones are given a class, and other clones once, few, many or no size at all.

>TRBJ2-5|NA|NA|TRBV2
TGTGCCAGCAGTGATAGAAGGGGCGGGGCGGCCTTCCAAGAGACCCAGTACTTC
CASSDRRGGAAFQETQYF
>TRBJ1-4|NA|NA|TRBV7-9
TGTGCCAGCAGCCTACAGGGACGGAATGAAAAACTGTTTTTT
CASSLQGRNEKLFF
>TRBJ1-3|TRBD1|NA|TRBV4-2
TGTGCCAGCAGCCAGATCGACATGCGGGACAGTGGTTACACCATATATTTT
CASSQIDMRDSGYTIYF
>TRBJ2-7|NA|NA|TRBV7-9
TGTGCCAGCAGCTTGAATTTGGGCAGCGGCGACTACGAGCAGTACTTC
CASSLNLGSGDYEQYF
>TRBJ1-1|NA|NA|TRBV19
TGTGCCAGTAGCTATTTGGGGGACACTGAAGCTTTCTTT
CASSYLGDTEAFF
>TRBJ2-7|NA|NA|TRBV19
TGTGCCAGTAGTAGAGCGACAGTGCTGAGCTCCTACGAGCAGTACTTC
CASSRATVLSSYEQYF
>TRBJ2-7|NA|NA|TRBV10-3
TGTGCCATCAGTGAGTCCGGGCAGGTCTACGAGCAGTACTTC
CAISESGQVYEQYF
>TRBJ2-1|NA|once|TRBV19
TGTGCCAGTAGTATATCGACAGACTCCTACAATGAGCAGTTCTTC
CASSISTDSYNEQFF
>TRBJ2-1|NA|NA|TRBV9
TGTGCCAGCAGCGTAGAAAAGCGGGCGAACTCCAATGAGCAGTTCTTC
CASSVEKRANSNEQFF
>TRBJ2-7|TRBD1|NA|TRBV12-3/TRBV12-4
TGTGCCAGCAACAGGGGATCCTACGAGCAGTACTTC
CASNRGSYEQYF
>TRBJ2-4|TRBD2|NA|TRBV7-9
TGTGCCAGCAGCCCCCTAAGAGCGGGAGGTAACATTCAGTACTTC
CASSPLRAGGNIQYF
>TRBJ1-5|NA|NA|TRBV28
TGTGCCAGCAGGTCGGCGTCACAGCCCCAGCATTTT
CASRSASQPQHF
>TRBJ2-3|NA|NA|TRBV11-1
TGTGCCAGCAGCTCCACCCAGCTGGGTACGCAGTATTTT
CASSSTQLGTQYF
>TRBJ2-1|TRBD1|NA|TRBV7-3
TGTGCCAGCAGCCCTCGGAACAGGGGCGGCAATGAGCAGTTCTTC
CASSPRNRGGNEQFF
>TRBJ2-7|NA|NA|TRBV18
TGTGCCAGCTCACCACCTAGTTCCCACGAGCAGTACTTC
CASSPPSSHEQYF
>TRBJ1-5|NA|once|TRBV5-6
TGTGCCAGCAGCTCCAGGGACTTTGCAGGCCAGCCCCAGCATTTT
CASSSRDFAGQPQHF
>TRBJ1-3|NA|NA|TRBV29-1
TGCAGCGCCGCCGCCCGCTCTGGAAACACCATATATTTT
CSAAARSGNTIYF
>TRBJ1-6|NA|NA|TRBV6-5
TGTGCCTGTCATAGGTCGCGGATAGGATCACCCCTCCACTTT
CACHRSRIGSPLHF
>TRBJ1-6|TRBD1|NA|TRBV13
TGTGCCAGCAGAGCCCAGGGGGCAGGGAATTCACCCCTCCACTTT
CASRAQGAGNSPLHF
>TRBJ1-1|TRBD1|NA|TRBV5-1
TGCGCCAGCAGCTTCTCCCCAGGGGGCTTTACTGAAGCTTTCTTT
CASSFSPGGFTEAFF
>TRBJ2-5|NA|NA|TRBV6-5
TGTGCCAGCAGTTACTCTCTCGCCGGGGAGACCCAGTACTTC
CASSYSLAGETQYF
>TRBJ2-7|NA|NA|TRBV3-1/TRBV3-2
TGTGCCAGCAGCCAAGACCTCGGGACATTTTTCAACGAGCAGTACTTC
CASSQDLGTFFNEQYF
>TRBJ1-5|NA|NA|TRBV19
TGTGCCAGTACCACGACAGTAAATAGCAATCAGCCCCAGCATTTT
CASTTTVNSNQPQHF
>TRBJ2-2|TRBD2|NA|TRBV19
TGTGCCAGTAAGCAGGGACTAGGGACCGGGGAGCTGTTTTTT
CASKQGLGTGELFF
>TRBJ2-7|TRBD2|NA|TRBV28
TGTGCCAGCAGTACGAGCGGGACTCCCTTCTACGAGCAGTACTTC
CASSTSGTPFYEQYF
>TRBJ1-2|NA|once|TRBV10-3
TGTGCCATCAGTGGGGTGGGCTACCTAGATGGCTACACCTTC
CAISGVGYLDGYTF
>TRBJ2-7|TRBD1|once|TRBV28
TGTGCCAGCAGAAAACAGGGGCCTTCCTACGAGCAGTACTTC
CASRKQGPSYEQYF
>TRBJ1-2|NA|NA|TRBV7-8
TGTGCCAGCAGCGGGGAGTTTGGCTACACCTTC
CASSGEFGYTF
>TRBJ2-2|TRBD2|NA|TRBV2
TGTGCCAGCAGTGCGGCCCGGGGGGCCGGGGAGCTGTTTTTT
CASSAARGAGELFF
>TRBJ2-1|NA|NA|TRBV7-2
TGTGCCAGCAGCAAGGGGCCGTACAATGAGCAGTTCTTC
CASSKGPYNEQFF
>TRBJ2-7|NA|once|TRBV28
TGTGCCAGCAGTCCTACCAATGGGGGTATTGGTCTCTACGAGCAGTACTTC
CASSPTNGGIGLYEQYF
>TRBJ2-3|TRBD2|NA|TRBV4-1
TGCGCCAGCAGCCAACTTAGGCTTAGCGGGAGCTATGGTGATACGCAGTATTTT
CASSQLRLSGSYGDTQYF
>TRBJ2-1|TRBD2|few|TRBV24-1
TGTGCCACCAGTGATCAAGGACTAGCGGGACAAATGGGGGACTACAATGAGCAGTTCTTC
CATSDQGLAGQMGDYNEQFF
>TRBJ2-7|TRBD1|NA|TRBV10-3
TGTGCCATCAGTGACAACGACAGGGGGAGTGACGAGCAGTACTTC
CAISDNDRGSDEQYF
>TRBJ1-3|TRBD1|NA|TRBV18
TGTGCCAGCTCACGGGACAGGGGGCCCGAAAACACCATATATTTT
CASSRDRGPENTIYF
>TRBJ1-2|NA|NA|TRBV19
TGTGCCAGTAGTTTAATGTTAGCTAACTATGGCTACACCTTC
CASSLMLANYGYTF
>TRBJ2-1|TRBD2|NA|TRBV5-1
TGCGCCAGCAGCTTGGGTGAACTAGCGGGCTCCTACAATGAGCAGTTCTTC
CASSLGELAGSYNEQFF
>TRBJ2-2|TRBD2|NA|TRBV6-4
TGTGCCAGCAGGACTAGCGGGGACACCGGGGAGCTGTTTTTT
CASRTSGDTGELFF
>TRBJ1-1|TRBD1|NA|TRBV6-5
TGTGCCAGCAGGGGTCAGGGGGCTGAAGCTTTCTTT
CASRGQGAEAFF
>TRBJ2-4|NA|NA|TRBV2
TGTGCCAGCTCATTTAGTGGGAGGTTAGGCATTCAGTACTTC
CASSFSGRLGIQYF
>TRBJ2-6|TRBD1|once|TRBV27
TGTGCCAGCAGGTCAGGACAGGGCAATCCCGGGGCCAACGTCCTGACTTTC
CASRSGQGNPGANVLTF
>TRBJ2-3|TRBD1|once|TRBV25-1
TGTGCCAGCAGACGACAGGGGGATCATACGCAGTATTTT
CASRRQGDHTQYF
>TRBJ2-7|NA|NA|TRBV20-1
TGCAGTGCCCGGGCGACCGAGCAGTACTTC
CSARATEQYF
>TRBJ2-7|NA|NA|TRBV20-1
TGCAGTGCTCCGGACCTCTACGAGCAGTACTTC
CSAPDLYEQYF
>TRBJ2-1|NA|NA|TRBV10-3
TGTGCCACCAACCTCTCGAATGAGCAGTTCTTC
CATNLSNEQFF
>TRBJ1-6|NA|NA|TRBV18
TGTGCCAGCTCACCAGATAGGAGTTCACCCCTCCACTTT
CASSPDRSSPLHF
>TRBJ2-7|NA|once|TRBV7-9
TGTGCCAGCAGCTTAGTCGGCTACGAGCAGTACTTC
CASSLVGYEQYF
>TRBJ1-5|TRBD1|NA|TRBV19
TGTGCCAGTAGTCCGAGGGCGGGACAGGTCAATCAGCCCCAGCATTTT
CASSPRAGQVNQPQHF